This entry is about one T cell receptor beta chain. This sample was taken from a study of blood T cell repertoires in COVID-19. Study context: The samples span acute and convalescent COVID-19 from the United States, Italy and Spain.

CDR1 and CDR2 (germline): GTSNPN, SVGIG (reference sequence). V lost 1 base and J 7 bases, leaving 8 bases between the germline ends. CDR3 length equals 13 residues. Data came from immunoSEQ multiplex PCR; TCRdb stores just in-frame clones and leaves some out. In the table there are 25,000 to 35,000 clones, roughly 88% of which are singletons. This clonotype was sampled from a human donor in a cohort sampled during active COVID-19. The specimen sequenced was peripheral blood. This chain uses TRBV30 with TRBJ1-6; D may be TRBD1 (5 bases). CDR3 residues: CAWSGQGNSPLHF. CDR3 coding DNA: TGTGCCTGGAGTGGGCAGGGAAATTCACCCCTCCACTTT.